A single sample is the source of the 16 T cell receptor beta chains below, sequenced in a study of T cells after yellow fever vaccination. Each CDR3 protein gets one entry after TCRdb re-called the 5' RACE reads with MiXCR. The repertoire has 350,000 to 550,000 distinct CDR3 sequences, under 20% of them found once; the top ten carry 18%. The specimen was PBMCs, collected before the yellow fever booster vaccination. All receptors derive from a man aged 18 to 30 who received the YFV17D yellow fever vaccine.

The chain combines TRBV6-6 with TRBJ1-5; no reliable D call. Germline CDR1 MNHNY, CDR2 SVGAGI (reference sequence). V was cut by 2 bases and J by 2 bases, with 7 bases left in between. The CDR3 loop spans 14 amino acids. The DNA of the CDR3 is TGTGCCAGCAGTTACGGAACCGGCAATCAGCCCCAGCATTTT. It encodes CASSYGTGNQPQHF.

V and J are TRBV5-1 and TRBJ2-1, with TRBD2 identical over 13 bases. The CDR3 length is 20 residues. V shed 1 base, J shed 0 bases, and the junction held 10 bases outside the gene matches. Per germline, CDR1 SGHRS and CDR2 YFSETQ. The CDR3 coding sequence is TGCGCCAGCAGCTTGCCCCGACTAGCGGGGGGCCCTAGCTCCTACAATGAGCAGTTCTTC. Translating gives CASSLPRLAGGPSSYNEQFF.

The chain links TRBV29-1 to TRBJ2-3, with a weak D call TRBD2 (5 bases). Trimming removed 1 base from V and 6 bases from J, with 17 bases in between. The CDR3 runs 15 residues. The germline V gene has CDR1 SQVTM and CDR2 ANQGSEA. The CDR3 DNA is TGCAGCGTTGAAGGGGGATCCGAGGGTACGGATACGCAGTATTTT. Its translation: CSVEGGSEGTDTQYF.

This sequence joins TRBV7-3 and TRBJ2-3; perhaps TRBD1 as D (6 bases). The V gene's germline CDR1 is SGHTA and CDR2 FQGTGA. Trimming removed 3 bases from V and 1 base from J, with 11 bases in between. The CDR3 is made up of 15 amino acids. Written as DNA, the CDR3 is TGTGCCAGCAGCTTGAGGGGGTACCGCACAGATACGCAGTATTTT. Amino acids: CASSLRGYRTDTQYF. Full variable domain (outside the CDR3, taken from reference TRBV7-3 and TRBJ2-3): GAGVSQTPSNKVTEKGKYVELRCDPISGHTALYWYRQSLGQGPEFLIYFQGTGAADDSGLPNDRFFAVRPEGSVSTLKIQRTERGDSAVYLCASSLRGYRTDTQYFGPGTRLTVL.

Only a few counts were recorded for this clonotype. This chain uses TRBV12-3 or TRBV12-4 with TRBJ1-1; weak D call: TRBD1 (6 bases). This CDR3 is built from 14 residues. The V and J ends lost 4 bases and 1 base respectively, with 10 bases between them. Here the CDR3 DNA reads TGTGCCAGCAGTTCAGGGGTAAGGAACACTGAAGCTTTCTTT. Protein: CASSSGVRNTEAFF.

J is TRBJ1-2 and V is TRBV5-1; D call uncertain. The germline gives CDR1 SGHRS, CDR2 YFSETQ. The CDR3 covers 18 residues. V shed 4 bases and J shed 6 bases, with 28 bases lying between them. CDR3 sequence: CASSPSWAGSISQHGYTF. The CDR3 bases are TGCGCCAGCAGCCCATCTTGGGCAGGCTCAATATCTCAACATGGCTACACCTTC.

This clonotype came up many times. V gene TRBV24-1 combines with J gene TRBJ2-3; possible D gene TRBD2, 5 bases. The V end was cut by 6 bases, the J end by 4 bases, with 13 bases between. Germline CDR1 reads KGHDR; CDR2 reads SFDVKD. The CDR3 loop spans 14 amino acids. CDR3 in amino acids: CATSFSAEADTQYF. The CDR3 DNA reads TGTGCCACCAGTTTCAGCGCGGAGGCAGATACGCAGTATTTT.

The CDR3, as DNA: TGCGCCAGCATGCCGGCGACAGGCTTCTATCCTCTTTATAGCAATCAGCCCCAGCATTTT. The encoded protein is CASMPATGFYPLYSNQPQHF. The gene calls are TRBV5-1 and TRBJ1-5; the D gene is possibly TRBD1 (6 bases). V was clipped by 6 bases and J by 0 bases, with 28 bases between them. This CDR3 is built from 20 residues. CDR1 SGHRS and CDR2 YFSETQ come from the germline V gene.

This clonotype occurred a few times. V gene TRBV12-3 or TRBV12-4 combines with J gene TRBJ1-1, with unresolved D. The CDR3 extends over 15 amino acids. V gave up 5 bases and J gave up 4 bases, with 17 bases separating them. The DNA for the CDR3 is TGTGCCAGCAGTCGCGCCCAACGGGATCGCACTGAAGCTTTCTTT. Translation gives CASSRAQRDRTEAFF.

This clonotype was observed many times. The chain employs TRBV12-3 or TRBV12-4 and TRBJ1-5; D not resolved. V was clipped by 3 bases and J by 0 bases, with 9 bases between them. The CDR3 consists of 15 residues. The CDR3 is CASSLGYVSNQPQHF. CDR3 sequence (DNA): TGTGCCAGCAGTTTGGGCTACGTTAGCAATCAGCCCCAGCATTTT.

This clonotype was seen only a few times. V usage is TRBV7-2 and J usage is TRBJ1-4; TRBD1 might be the D (5 bases). The CDR3 length is 16 residues. V gave up 3 bases and J gave up 7 bases, with 18 bases separating them. Germline V CDR1 and CDR2: SGHTA, FQGNSA. CDR3 sequence: CASSLEAGRVSEKLFF. The CDR3 nucleotides are TGTGCCAGCAGCTTGGAGGCAGGGAGGGTGTCTGAAAAACTGTTTTTT.

The chain has TRBV20-1 and TRBJ1-1, with TRBD1 matching 7 bases. Per the germline V gene, CDR1 is DFQATT and CDR2 is SNEGSKA (reference sequence). The junction had 10 bases not matched to a gene; V was cut back by 7 bases and J by 5 bases. The CDR3 is made up of 13 amino acids. CDR3: CSGPPQGNTEAFF. Here the CDR3 DNA reads TGCAGTGGACCCCCACAGGGGAATACTGAAGCTTTCTTT.

The chain employs TRBV5-1 and TRBJ2-3, with a possible D match to TRBD2 (5 bases). From germline, CDR1 is SGHRS and CDR2 YFSETQ. This CDR3 is 15 amino acids long. V gave up 4 bases and J gave up 0 bases, with 12 bases separating them. CDR3: CASSEGWFSTDTQYF. CDR3 nucleotides: TGCGCCAGCAGCGAGGGTTGGTTTAGCACAGATACGCAGTATTTT. Looking up the rest from reference TRBV5-1 and TRBJ2-3 gives the full variable domain: KAGVTQTPRYLIKTRGQQVTLSCSPISGHRSVSWYQQTPGQGLQFLFEYFSETQRNKGNFPGRFSGRQFSNSRSEMNVSTLELGDSALYLCASSEGWFSTDTQYFGPGTRLTVL.

The rearrangement links TRBV6-2 or TRBV6-3 to TRBJ2-1; 10 bases align to TRBD1. Germline V gene data show CDR1 as MNHEY and CDR2 as SVGEGT. The CDR3 extends over 17 amino acids. V shed 4 bases and J 9 bases; nucleotides not matched to a gene: 15. CDR3 sequence reads: CASSWDPRQGAKVEQFF. Written as DNA, the CDR3 is TGTGCCAGCAGTTGGGACCCCCGACAGGGGGCTAAGGTTGAGCAGTTCTTC.

The chain recombines TRBV10-3 with TRBJ2-1, with TRBD2 as a possible D gene (5 bases). The V and J ends lost 10 bases and 10 bases respectively, with 14 bases between them. CDR1 is ENHRY, CDR2 SYGVKD, per germline. The CDR3 is 11 amino acids. The CDR3 DNA reads TGTGCCACCGGGAACGCACGAGAGCAGTTCTTC. Protein: CATGNAREQFF.

V usage is TRBV12-3 or TRBV12-4 and J usage is TRBJ1-2; D call uncertain. The CDR3 covers 10 residues. Trimming shortened V by 7 bases and J by 8 bases, and 8 bases separated the two germline ends. The CDR3 protein is CASKGWGYTF. The CDR3 DNA reads as TGTGCCAGCAAGGGTTGGGGCTACACCTTC.